This TCR beta chain was profiled in a study of OX40 agonist ivuxolimab in advanced cancers. Study overall: Earlier treatment with anti-PD-1, anti-PD-L1 or anti-CTLA-4 was permitted, and 35% to 40% had received some.

Some clones are missing from TCRdb's copy, which holds only in-frame ones; the method was immunoSEQ multiplex PCR. The sample records some 68,000 clones, around nine tenths being singletons. Trimming shortened V by 0 bases and J by 10 bases, and 16 bases separated the two germline ends. The CDR3 totals 15 residues. The germline V gene encodes CDR1 SEHNR and CDR2 FQNEAQ (reference sequence). The chain employs TRBV7-9 and TRBJ2-1; D may be TRBD1 (7 bases). Sample: CD4+ or CD8+ T cells sorted from blood, taken in a trial of the OX40 agonist ivuxolimab. The TCR originated in an adult with an advanced solid tumor such as melanoma, head and neck, liver or kidney cancer. The CDR3: CASSLASEGAGEQFF. Written as DNA, the CDR3 is TGTGCCAGCAGCTTAGCGTCAGAGGGGGCGGGGGAGCAGTTCTTC.